This TCR beta chain was sequenced during a study of shared clonotypes between healthy human individuals (dated by TCRdb to about 2020). Broadly, across the study: The cohort included three men and two women between 18 and 49 years of age. Different laboratories and diverse techniques were used to prepare libraries and sequence TCR repertoires, to increase sequencing depth and limit assay-specific biases. To estimate repertoire size and how much clonotype sharing occurs between individuals, the study deeply sequenced the blood TCR repertoires of several healthy adults. Leukapheresis yielded between about 0.94 and 10 billion PBMCs per donor.

Reading from cysteine to phenylalanine, the CDR3 counts 14 amino acids. The DNA shown is the 42-base CDR3, in frame from base 1. CDR1 MNHEY and CDR2 SVGAGI are derived from the germline V gene. Relative to germline, V is 5 bases shorter and J is 8 bases shorter, with 17 bases between their ends. TCR CDR3 regions were amplified from genomic DNA by multiplex PCR using the deep immunoSEQ assay. For each cell subset, the extracted genomic DNA was distributed evenly across all wells of several immunoSEQ 96-well plates, and each plate served as one replicate. For unsorted PBMC, approximately 290 ng of genomic DNA, equivalent to around 30,000 T cell genomes, went into each replicate PCR. Genomic DNA from unsorted PBMC was sequenced over ten immunoSEQ deep assay plates. The purified libraries were quantified using a Qubit 3.0 fluorometer, sized with a Bioanalyzer 2100, and then quantified again using the KAPA Library Quantification kit. Every immunoSEQ 96-well plate was sequenced on a dedicated single-read 150-cycle Illumina NextSeq 550 flow cell. The original methods were these. The immunoSEQ output contained only junctional sequences without quality scores, so filtering could not match that applied to full-length reads. To assign V/J genes and CDR3, sequences were annotated using PyIR, a Python wrapper for IgBLAST v1.9, with IMGT germline references. Any read was removed if the V/J assignment was weak (E-value above 1e-6), the CDR3 was missing, or the read contained stop codons, out-of-frame junctions, or ambiguous translated residues. A V3J clonotype was defined by an identical inferred V gene, J gene, and CDR3 amino acid sequence. The percentage overlap between two repertoires was calculated by dividing the number of shared unique clonotypes by the size of the smaller repertoire. Richness of each repertoire was evaluated using RTK rarefaction, the Chao1 estimator, and Recon v2.1 estimates of unobserved clonotypes. The clones in this table, taken by TCRdb from immuneACCESS, are in-frame only. Not every clone is retained; where verified, under half of the shortfall comes from an unresolved V gene, and the cause of the rest is unknown. That table is the source of V, J and clone size, and D and trimming were worked out from the DNA. This sample comprises more than 450,000 clones, more than 65% of them detected only once. 13% of the sample is taken by the ten largest.

About this clone: It lacks a known antigen. No base qualities exist here, and no much larger clone lies one base off it.

The donors were healthy, HIV-negative adults who had no recently reported acute infections or vaccinations. All donors were Caucasian adults living in Nashville, Tennessee, USA. For unsorted samples, some 90 million PBMCs were counted, and genomic DNA was extracted using the QIAamp DNA Blood Mini kit. Blood was obtained by leukapheresis, after which PBMCs were separated by Ficoll-Histopaque density gradient centrifugation and cryopreserved in liquid nitrogen vapor phase. Summary of the overall study and its limitations: Pairwise subsampling led to the expectation that sequencing depth would affect the degree of clonotype sharing among donors. Because the study included a small number of donors, the genetic and exposure-history diversity represented was limited. Sampling was restricted to blood, and TCR repertoires in tissues likely differ from the TCR repertoires found in blood.

The sequence was obtained from a woman in her forties in good health. Some clones in this sample may be carry-over from other donors' samples. Sequencing was carried out using PBMCs. The chain couples TRBV6-5 to TRBJ2-3, with the D segment identity uncertain. The CDR3 loop reads CASSKQPGGGTQYF. The sequenced DNA is TGTGCCAGCAGTAAACAGCCCGGCGGTGGTACGCAGTATTTT.